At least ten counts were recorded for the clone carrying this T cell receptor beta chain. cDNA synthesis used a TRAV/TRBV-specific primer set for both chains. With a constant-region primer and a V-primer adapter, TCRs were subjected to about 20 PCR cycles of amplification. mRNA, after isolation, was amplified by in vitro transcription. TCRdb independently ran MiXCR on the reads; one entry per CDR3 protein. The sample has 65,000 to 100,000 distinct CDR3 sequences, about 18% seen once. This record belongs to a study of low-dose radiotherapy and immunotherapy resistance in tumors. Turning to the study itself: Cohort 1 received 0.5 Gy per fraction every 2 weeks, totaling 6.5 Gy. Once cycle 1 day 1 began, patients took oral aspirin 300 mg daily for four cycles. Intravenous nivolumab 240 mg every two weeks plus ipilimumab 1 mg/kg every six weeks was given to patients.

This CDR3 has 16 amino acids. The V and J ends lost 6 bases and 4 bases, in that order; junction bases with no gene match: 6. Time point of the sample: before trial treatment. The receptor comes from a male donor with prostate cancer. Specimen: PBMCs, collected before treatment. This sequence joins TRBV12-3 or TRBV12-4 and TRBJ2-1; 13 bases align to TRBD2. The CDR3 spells CASSRLAGGIYNEQFF. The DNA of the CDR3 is TGTGCCAGCAGCCGACTAGCGGGGGGTATTTACAATGAGCAGTTCTTC.